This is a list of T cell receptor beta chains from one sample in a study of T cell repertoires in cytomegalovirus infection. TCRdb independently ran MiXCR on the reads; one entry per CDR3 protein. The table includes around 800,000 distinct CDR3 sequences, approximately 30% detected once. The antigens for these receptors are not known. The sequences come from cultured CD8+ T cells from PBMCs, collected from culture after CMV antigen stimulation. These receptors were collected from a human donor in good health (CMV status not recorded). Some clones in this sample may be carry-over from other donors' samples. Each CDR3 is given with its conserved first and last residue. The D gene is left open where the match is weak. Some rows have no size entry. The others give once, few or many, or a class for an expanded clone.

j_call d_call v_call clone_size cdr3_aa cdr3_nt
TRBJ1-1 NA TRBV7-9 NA CTSSPRGHTEAFF TGTACCAGCAGCCCTCGGGGGCACACTGAAGCTTTCTTT
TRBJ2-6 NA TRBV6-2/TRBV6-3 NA CASSFYRPGSGANVLTF TGTGCCAGCAGTTTCTACCGCCCCGGCTCTGGGGCCAACGTCCTGACTTTC
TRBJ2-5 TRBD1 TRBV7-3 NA CVSSLGDRFQETQYF TGTGTCAGCAGCTTAGGGGACAGGTTCCAAGAGACCCAGTACTTC
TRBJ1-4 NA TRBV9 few CASSVAGAVREKLFF TGTGCCAGCAGCGTAGCAGGGGCGGTACGGGAAAAACTGTTTTTT
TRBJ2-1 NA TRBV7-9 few CASSTQGTLGQFF TGTGCCAGCAGCACGCAAGGCACCTTGGGGCAGTTCTTC
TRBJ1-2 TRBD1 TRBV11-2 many CASSLYRGQGANGYTF TGTGCCAGCAGCTTATACAGGGGGCAAGGGGCGAATGGCTACACCTTC
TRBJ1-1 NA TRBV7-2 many CASSPIGGMNTEAFF TGTGCCAGCAGCCCTATAGGGGGGATGAACACTGAAGCTTTCTTT
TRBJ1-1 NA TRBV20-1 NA CSAAKGGAEAFF TGCAGTGCTGCCAAGGGTGGGGCTGAAGCTTTCTTT
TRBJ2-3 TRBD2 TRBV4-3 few CASSQELGRGRVTDTQYF TGCGCCAGCAGCCAAGAGTTGGGGCGGGGGAGGGTCACAGATACGCAGTATTTT
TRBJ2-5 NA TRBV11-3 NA CASSRVSGQETQYF TGTGCCAGCAGCAGAGTCTCAGGGCAAGAGACCCAGTACTTC
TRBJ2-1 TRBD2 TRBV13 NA CASSPRAGGHEQFF TGTGCCAGCAGCCCCCGGGCGGGGGGGCATGAGCAGTTCTTC
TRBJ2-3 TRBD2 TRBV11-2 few CASSRRGGGVNTDTQYF TGTGCCAGCAGCCGACGGGGCGGGGGGGTGAACACAGATACGCAGTATTTT
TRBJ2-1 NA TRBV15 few CATSRGLSSYNEQFF TGTGCCACCAGCAGAGGACTCAGCTCCTACAATGAGCAGTTCTTC
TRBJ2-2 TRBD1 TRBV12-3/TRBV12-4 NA CASRLETGAGSNGELFF TGTGCCAGCAGACTAGAAACAGGGGCCGGATCAAACGGGGAGCTGTTTTTT
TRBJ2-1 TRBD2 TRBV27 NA CASSSTGTSGYNEQFF TGTGCCAGCAGTTCCACCGGGACTAGCGGGTACAATGAGCAGTTCTTC
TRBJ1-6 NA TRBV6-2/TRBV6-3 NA CASSYFEKGNSPLHF TGTGCCAGCAGTTACTTCGAGAAGGGCAATTCACCCCTCCACTTT
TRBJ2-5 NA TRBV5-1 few CASSLANLPPQETQYF TGCGCCAGCAGCTTGGCGAACTTGCCTCCCCAAGAGACCCAGTACTTC
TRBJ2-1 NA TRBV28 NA CASSRGGRPDLEQFF TGTGCCAGCAGTCGTGGTGGCAGGCCAGATTTGGAGCAGTTCTTC
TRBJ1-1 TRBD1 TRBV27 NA CASSSRQGGENTEAFF TGTGCCAGCAGTTCAAGACAGGGGGGGGAGAACACTGAAGCTTTCTTT
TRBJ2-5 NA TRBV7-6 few CASSLGRRQLQETQYF TGTGCTAGCAGCTTAGGTCGCCGTCAGCTTCAAGAGACCCAGTACTTC
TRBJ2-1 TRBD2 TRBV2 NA CASSLSGGRTYNEQFF TGTGCCAGCAGTCTTAGCGGGGGCCGAACCTACAATGAGCAGTTCTTC
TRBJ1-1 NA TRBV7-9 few CASSLGIAEAFF TGTGCCAGCAGCTTGGGGATCGCTGAAGCTTTCTTT
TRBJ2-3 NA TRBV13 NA CASSLGAPSTSSTDTQYF TGTGCCAGCAGCTTAGGGGCCCCTTCAACTTCTAGCACAGATACGCAGTATTTT
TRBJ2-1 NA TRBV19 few CASKGGTGHGSEQFF TGTGCCAGTAAGGGGGGGACAGGACACGGGAGTGAGCAGTTCTTC
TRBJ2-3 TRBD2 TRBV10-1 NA CASSDVAGRLAGNTQYF TGCGCCAGCAGTGATGTGGCCGGCCGACTAGCGGGGAATACGCAGTATTTT
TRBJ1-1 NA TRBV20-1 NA CSARDLGKNTEAFF TGCAGTGCTAGAGATTTGGGGAAGAACACTGAAGCTTTCTTT
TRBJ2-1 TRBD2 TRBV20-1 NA CSAPMRLAANEQFF TGCAGTGCTCCCATGAGACTAGCGGCCAATGAGCAGTTCTTC
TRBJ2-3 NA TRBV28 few CASSLDPRPDTQYF TGTGCCAGCAGTTTAGACCCCCGGCCAGATACGCAGTATTTT
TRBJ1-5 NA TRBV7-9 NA CASSPGTGIKPQHF TGTGCCAGCAGCCCAGGGACGGGGATCAAGCCCCAGCATTTT
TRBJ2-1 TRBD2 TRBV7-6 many CASSLAGGDEQFF TGTGCCAGCAGCCTAGCGGGAGGGGACGAGCAGTTCTTC